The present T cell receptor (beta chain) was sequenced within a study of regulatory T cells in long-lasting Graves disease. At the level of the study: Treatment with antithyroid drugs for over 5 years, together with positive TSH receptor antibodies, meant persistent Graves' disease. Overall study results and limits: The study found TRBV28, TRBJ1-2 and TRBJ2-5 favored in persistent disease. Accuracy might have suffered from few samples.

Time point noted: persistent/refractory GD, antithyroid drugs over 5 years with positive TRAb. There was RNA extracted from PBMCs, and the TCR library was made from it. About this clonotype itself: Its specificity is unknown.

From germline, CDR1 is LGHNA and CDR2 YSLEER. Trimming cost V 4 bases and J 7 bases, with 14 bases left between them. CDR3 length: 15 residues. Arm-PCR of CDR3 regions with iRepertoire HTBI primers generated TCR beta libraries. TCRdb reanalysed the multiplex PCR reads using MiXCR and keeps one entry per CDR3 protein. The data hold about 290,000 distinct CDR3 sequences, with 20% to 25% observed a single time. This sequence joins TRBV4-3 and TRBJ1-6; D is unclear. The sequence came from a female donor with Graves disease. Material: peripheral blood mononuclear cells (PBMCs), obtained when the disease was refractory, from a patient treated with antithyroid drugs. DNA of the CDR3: TGCGCCAGCAGCCCCACCGACCACGAAAATTCACCCCTCCACTTT. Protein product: CASSPTDHENSPLHF.